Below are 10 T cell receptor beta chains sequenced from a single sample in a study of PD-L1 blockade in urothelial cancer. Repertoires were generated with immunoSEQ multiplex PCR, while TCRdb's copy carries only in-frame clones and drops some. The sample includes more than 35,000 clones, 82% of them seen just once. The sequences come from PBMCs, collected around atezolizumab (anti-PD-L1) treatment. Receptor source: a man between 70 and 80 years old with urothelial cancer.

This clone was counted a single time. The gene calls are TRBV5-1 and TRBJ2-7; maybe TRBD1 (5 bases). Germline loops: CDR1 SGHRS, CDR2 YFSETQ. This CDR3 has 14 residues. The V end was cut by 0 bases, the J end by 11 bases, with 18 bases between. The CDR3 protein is CASSLDGQGSQEYF. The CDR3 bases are TGCGCCAGCAGCTTGGATGGGCAGGGTTCCCAAGAGTACTTC. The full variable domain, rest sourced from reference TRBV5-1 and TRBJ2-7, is KAGVTQTPRYLIKTRGQQVTLSCSPISGHRSVSWYQQTPGQGLQFLFEYFSETQRNKGNFPGRFSGRQFSNSRSEMNVSTLELGDSALYLCASSLDGQGSQEYFGPGTRLTVT.

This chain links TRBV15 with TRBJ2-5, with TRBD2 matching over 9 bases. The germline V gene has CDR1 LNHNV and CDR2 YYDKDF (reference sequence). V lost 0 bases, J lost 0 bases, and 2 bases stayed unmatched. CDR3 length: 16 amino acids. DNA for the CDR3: TGTGCCACCAGCAGAGATGCGGGGGGGTACCAAGAGACCCAGTACTTC. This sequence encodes CATSRDAGGYQETQYF.

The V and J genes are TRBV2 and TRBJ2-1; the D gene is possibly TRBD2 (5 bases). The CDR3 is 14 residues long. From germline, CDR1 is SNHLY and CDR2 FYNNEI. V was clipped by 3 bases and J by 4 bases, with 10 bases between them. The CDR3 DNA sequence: TGTGCCAGCAGTGATAATCGGGGTTACAATGAGCAGTTCTTC. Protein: CASSDNRGYNEQFF.

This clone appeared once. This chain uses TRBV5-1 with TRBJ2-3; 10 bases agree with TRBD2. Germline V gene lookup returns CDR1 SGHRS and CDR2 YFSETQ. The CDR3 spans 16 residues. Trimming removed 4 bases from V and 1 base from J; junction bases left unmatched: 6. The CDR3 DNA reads TGCGCCAGCAGCCCCTTAGCGGGAGGCGGCACAGATACGCAGTATTTT. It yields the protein CASSPLAGGGTDTQYF.

The CDR3 sequence is CASSATGGVYGYTF. DNA of the CDR3: TGTGCCAGCAGCGCTACAGGGGGTGTTTATGGCTACACCTTC. The V and J genes are TRBV6-1 and TRBJ1-2, with 8 nucleotides matching TRBD1. Losses at the gene ends were 6 bases for V and 5 bases for J; bases not matched to a gene: 8. Looked up from germline, CDR1 is MNHNS and CDR2 is SASEGT. The CDR3 length is 14 residues.

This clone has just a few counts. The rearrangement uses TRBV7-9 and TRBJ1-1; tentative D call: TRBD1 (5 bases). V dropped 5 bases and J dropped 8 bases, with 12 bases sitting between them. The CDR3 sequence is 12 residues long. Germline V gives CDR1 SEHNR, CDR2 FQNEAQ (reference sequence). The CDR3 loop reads CASSTQTEEAFF. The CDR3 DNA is TGTGCCAGCAGCACCCAGACAGAAGAAGCTTTCTTT.

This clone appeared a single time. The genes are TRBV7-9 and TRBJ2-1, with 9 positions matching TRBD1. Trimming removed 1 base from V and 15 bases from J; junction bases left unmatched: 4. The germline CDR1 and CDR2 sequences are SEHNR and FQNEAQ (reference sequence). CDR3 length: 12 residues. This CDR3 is CASSLVGQGRFF. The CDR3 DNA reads TGTGCCAGCAGCTTAGTGGGACAGGGTCGGTTCTTC.

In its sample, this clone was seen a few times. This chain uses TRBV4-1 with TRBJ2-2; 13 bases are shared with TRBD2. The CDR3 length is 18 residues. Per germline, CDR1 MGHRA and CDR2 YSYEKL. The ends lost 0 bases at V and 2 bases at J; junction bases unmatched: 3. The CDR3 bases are TGCGCCAGCAGCCAAGAAGGACTAGCGGGAGTTAACACCGGGGAGCTGTTTTTT. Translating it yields CASSQEGLAGVNTGELFF.

CDR3 region: CASSTSGGAGANVLTF. For the CDR3, the DNA is TGTGCCAGCAGTACTAGCGGGGGAGCTGGGGCCAACGTCCTGACTTTC. This chain connects TRBV7-2 to TRBJ2-6; 11 bases align to TRBD2. With 6 bases clipped from V and 2 bases from J, the junction kept 3 bases outside the gene matches. CDR3 length: 16 residues. Germline assignment: CDR1 SGHTA and CDR2 FQGNSA.

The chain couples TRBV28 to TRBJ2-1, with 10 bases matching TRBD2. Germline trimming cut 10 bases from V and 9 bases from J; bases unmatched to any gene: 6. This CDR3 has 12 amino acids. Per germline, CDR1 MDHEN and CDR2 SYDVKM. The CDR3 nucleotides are TGTGCCACCCAAGCGGGAGGGCGTGAGCAGTTCTTC. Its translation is CATQAGGREQFF.